The 27 T cell receptor beta chains reported below all come from one sample, sequenced in a study of PD-1 blockade in classical Hodgkin lymphoma. Relapse was seen in all patients after autologous stem cell transplantation, and brentuximab vedotin exposure was variable. The method was immunoSEQ multiplex PCR; TCRdb's version includes in-frame clones alone and lacks a portion of them. The sample holds approximately 6,700 clones; roughly 86% are singletons and the top ten take 25% to 35%. The sequences come from peripheral blood mononuclear cells (PBMCs), collected at baseline. These receptors all come from a human donor with classical Hodgkin lymphoma.

V usage is TRBV29-1 and J usage is TRBJ2-1, with D perhaps matching TRBD2 (5 bases). The V and J ends lost 0 bases and 2 bases respectively, with 11 bases between them. Germline V lookup: CDR1 SQVTM, CDR2 ANQGSEA. The CDR3 is 15 amino acids. The CDR3 loop reads CSVEEQRSAYNEQFF. The CDR3 DNA reads as TGCAGCGTTGAAGAACAGCGGTCAGCCTACAATGAGCAGTTCTTC.

This clone was seen only once. The rearrangement links TRBV9 to TRBJ2-7, with 8 bases identical to TRBD2. This CDR3 comprises 15 residues. Germline CDR1 reads SGDLS; CDR2 reads YYNGEE. V lost 1 base to trimming and J lost 2 bases; unmatched junction nucleotides: 5. The DNA of the CDR3 is TGTGCCAGCAGCGTATCGGGAGGGCCCCCCTACGAGCAGTACTTC. It is translated as CASSVSGGPPYEQYF.

The V call is TRBV10-3, the J call TRBJ2-3; TRBD2 aligns across 12 bases. J lost 1 base, V lost 5 bases, and 1 base had no gene match. This CDR3 contains 15 residues. Germline V gene data show CDR1 as ENHRY and CDR2 as SYGVKD. This CDR3 reads CAISRLAGGTDTQYF. CDR3 sequence (DNA): TGTGCCATCAGTCGACTAGCGGGAGGCACAGATACGCAGTATTTT.

The chain is built from TRBV7-2 and TRBJ1-5; D may be TRBD1 (5 bases). The V and J ends lost 1 base and 2 bases respectively, with 9 bases between them. Germline loops: CDR1 SGHTA, CDR2 FQGNSA. CDR3 size: 15 residues. CDR3 DNA sequence: TGTGCCAGCAGCTTAGACGTAGGGGGCAATCAGCCCCAGCATTTT. It codes for CASSLDVGGNQPQHF.

The chain couples TRBV13 to TRBJ2-5; TRBD1 aligns across 8 bases. The V gene's germline CDR1 is PRHDT and CDR2 FYEKMQ (reference sequence). The junction had 6 bases not matched to a gene; V was cut back by 5 bases and J by 4 bases. The CDR3 has 14 amino acids. The CDR3 DNA reads as TGTGCCAGCAGCCGGACAGGACAGGGAGAGACCCAGTACTTC. Its translation is CASSRTGQGETQYF.

V is TRBV11-2 and J is TRBJ1-4, with D perhaps matching TRBD1 (6 bases). V lost 4 bases and J lost 7, with 16 bases in between. CDR1 and CDR2 from the germline V gene are SGHAT and FQNNGV. CDR3 length: 15 amino acids. The CDR3 sequence is CASSSNRGRGEKLFF. The DNA of the CDR3 is TGTGCCAGCAGCTCAAATAGGGGGAGAGGTGAAAAACTGTTTTTT.

This clone was picked up one time. This rearrangement joins TRBV7-9 to TRBJ2-5, with unresolved D. From germline, CDR1 is SEHNR and CDR2 FQNEAQ (reference sequence). Deletions cut 8 bases from V and 1 base from J, with 14 bases between. There are 14 residues in the CDR3. DNA of the CDR3: TGTGCCAGCTCCCCGCACGGATTCCAAGAGACCCAGTACTTC. Its protein product is CASSPHGFQETQYF.

The gene calls are TRBV6-1 and TRBJ1-1; 8 nucleotides align to TRBD1. The V segment lost 5 bases and the J segment 6 bases; nucleotides outside the gene matches: 5. This CDR3 contains 13 residues. The V gene's germline CDR1 is MNHNS and CDR2 SASEGT. CDR3 bases: TGTGCCAGCAGTCCTACAGGGGGGGCTGAAGCTTTCTTT. Its protein product is CASSPTGGAEAFF.

The rearrangement joins TRBV7-9 to TRBJ2-1, with D unresolved. Trimming took off 5 bases at V and 15 bases at J, with 20 bases between the two ends. Germline V gene data show CDR1 as SEHNR and CDR2 as FQNEAQ (reference sequence). This CDR3 region has 13 residues. CDR3 residues: CASSPPGSGVGFF. The DNA of the CDR3 is TGTGCCAGCAGCCCCCCGGGCTCTGGGGTTGGGTTCTTC.

This chain links TRBV5-1 with TRBJ1-1; D gene uncertain. CDR1 is SGHRS, CDR2 YFSETQ, per germline. Trimming took 5 bases from V and 4 from J, leaving 15 bases between them. The length of the CDR3 is 14 residues. The CDR3 DNA reads TGCGCCAGCAGACTGCAGTCGAGTGGCACTGAAGCTTTCTTT. It codes for CASRLQSSGTEAFF. Together with reference TRBV5-1 and TRBJ1-1, the CDR3 gives the full variable domain: KAGVTQTPRYLIKTRGQQVTLSCSPISGHRSVSWYQQTPGQGLQFLFEYFSETQRNKGNFPGRFSGRQFSNSRSEMNVSTLELGDSALYLCASRLQSSGTEAFFGQGTRLTVV.

The genes are TRBV19 and TRBJ2-3; 8 bases align to TRBD1. From germline, CDR1 is LNHDA and CDR2 SQIVND (reference sequence). This CDR3 contains 13 residues. V lost 8 bases, J lost 5 bases, and 6 bases stayed unmatched. CDR3 sequence reads: CASGQGLIDTQYF. In nucleotides, the CDR3 is TGTGCCAGTGGACAGGGATTGATAGATACGCAGTATTTT.

This chain links TRBV28 with TRBJ2-7, with TRBD1 as a possible D gene (6 bases). CDR3 size: 15 residues. V was cut by 3 bases and J by 3 bases, with 15 bases left in between. CDR1 is MDHEN, CDR2 SYDVKM, per germline. In nucleotides, the CDR3 is TGTGCCAGCAGTTTGTCCGGGACACCACTCTACGAGCAGTACTTC. This sequence encodes CASSLSGTPLYEQYF.

The table lists this clone with a count of one. The gene calls are TRBV7-2 and TRBJ2-7, with TRBD1 as a possible D gene (5 bases). The V end lost 0 bases, the J end lost 2 bases, and 8 bases lay between the germline ends. CDR3 length: 14 residues. Germline CDR1 reads SGHTA; CDR2 reads FQGNSA. CDR3 sequence (DNA): TGTGCCAGCAGCTTAGCAACAGGAACCTACGAGCAGTACTTC. It encodes CASSLATGTYEQYF.

The chain employs TRBV6-5 and TRBJ2-7; D is possibly TRBD1 or TRBD2 (5 bases each). The CDR3 runs 13 residues. CDR1 is MNHEY, CDR2 SVGAGI, per germline. V gave up 7 bases and J gave up 0 bases, with 10 bases separating them. CDR3 sequence (DNA): TGTGCCAGCAAACCAGGGAGCTCCTACGAGCAGTACTTC. It specifies CASKPGSSYEQYF.

The chain combines TRBV7-9 with TRBJ1-2, with D perhaps TRBD1 (6 bases). The V and J ends lost 6 bases and 7 bases respectively, with 21 bases between them. Germline V lookup: CDR1 SEHNR, CDR2 FQNEAQ (reference sequence). The CDR3 covers 15 residues. For the CDR3, the DNA is TGTGCCAGCAGACCCGCCACAGGGCTCAGCGCTGGCTACACCTTC. It translates to CASRPATGLSAGYTF.

The chain recombines TRBV7-2 with TRBJ2-3, with TRBD2 matching over 8 bases. The CDR3 is 17 amino acids. CDR1 and CDR2 (germline): SGHTA, FQGNSA. Unmatched junction bases numbered 10, after V lost 5 bases and J lost 0 bases. CDR3 in DNA: TGTGCCAGCAGCCACCAGATAGCGGGAACTAGCACAGATACGCAGTATTTT. Amino acid sequence: CASSHQIAGTSTDTQYF.

The chain joins TRBV18 to TRBJ2-3; TRBD1 aligns across 7 bases. J gave up 4 bases and V 1 base, and 5 bases lay outside the gene matches. The germline CDR1 and CDR2 sequences are KGHSH and LQKENI. The CDR3 is made up of 15 amino acids. CDR3 bases: TGTGCCAGCTCACCACGGCAAGGGACAGCAGATACGCAGTATTTT. This codes for CASSPRQGTADTQYF.

The genes are TRBV19 and TRBJ2-1; TRBD2 matches 7 bases. The ends lost 5 bases at V and 7 bases at J; junction bases unmatched: 5. The CDR3 contains 13 residues. CDR1 is LNHDA and CDR2 is SQIVND in the germline V gene (reference sequence). CDR3 sequence reads: CASSAGAVNEQFF. As DNA, the CDR3 is TGTGCCAGTAGTGCGGGAGCTGTGAATGAGCAGTTCTTC.

J is TRBJ2-3 and V is TRBV5-6; 9 nucleotides agree with TRBD1. V shed 5 bases, J shed 0 bases, and the junction held 7 bases outside the gene matches. CDR3 length: 16 amino acids. Germline loops: CDR1 SGHDT, CDR2 YYEEEE. CDR3 in amino acids: CASSPQGTGSTDTQYF. In DNA, the CDR3 is TGTGCCAGCAGTCCTCAGGGGACAGGGAGCACAGATACGCAGTATTTT.

The chain has TRBV5-1 and TRBJ2-1; 10 nucleotides agree with TRBD2. The germline CDR1 and CDR2 sequences are SGHRS and YFSETQ. The CDR3 has 16 amino acids. V shed 4 bases and J 0 bases; nucleotides not matched to a gene: 4. As DNA, the CDR3 is TGCGCCAGCAGCCAGCGGGAGGGAAGCTCCTACAATGAGCAGTTCTTC. Its translation: CASSQREGSSYNEQFF.

This chain joins TRBV7-9 and TRBJ2-7, with 10 bases that match TRBD2. The length of the CDR3 is 14 residues. J lost 6 bases, V lost 4 bases, and 6 bases had no gene match. Germline assignment: CDR1 SEHNR and CDR2 FQNEAQ (reference sequence). Here the CDR3 DNA reads TGTGCCAGCAGCTCCAGCGGGAGGGCCGGCGAGCAGTACTTC. Translation: CASSSSGRAGEQYF.

The count of this clone is one. V and J are TRBV7-9 and TRBJ2-5; D is unresolved. Germline-derived CDR1 and CDR2 are SEHNR and FQNEAQ (reference sequence). The CDR3 has 14 amino acids. The V end lost 8 bases, the J end lost 5 bases, and 18 bases lay between the germline ends. This CDR3 is CASANDAFGETQYF. CDR3 coding DNA: TGTGCCAGCGCCAACGACGCTTTCGGGGAGACCCAGTACTTC. Combining the CDR3 with reference TRBV7-9 and TRBJ2-5 gives the whole variable domain DTGVSQNPRHKITKRGQNVTFRCDPISEHNRLYWYRQTLGQGPEFLTYFQNEAQLEKSRLLSDRFSAERPKGSFSTLEIQRTEQGDSAMYLCASANDAFGETQYFGPGTRLLVL.

The rearrangement uses TRBV5-4 and TRBJ2-2; D not certain. V was clipped by 0 bases and J by 5 bases, with 11 bases between them. This CDR3 is 15 amino acids long. Per germline, CDR1 SGHNT and CDR2 YYREEE (reference sequence). The CDR3 DNA sequence: TGTGCCAGCAGCTTGGACGGGTGGAATACCGGGGAGCTGTTTTTT. Translating it yields CASSLDGWNTGELFF.

This clone was seen a handful of times. The chain employs TRBV5-4 and TRBJ2-7, with 7 positions matching TRBD2. The CDR3 is made up of 15 amino acids. Looked up from germline, CDR1 is SGHNT and CDR2 is YYREEE (reference sequence). With 0 bases clipped from V and 7 bases from J, the junction kept 10 bases outside the gene matches. For the CDR3, the DNA is TGTGCCAGCAGCTTGGGTCTAGCGGAACCCTCAGAGCAGTACTTC. It codes for CASSLGLAEPSEQYF.

In the case of this clone: Its ends do not fully match the called genes, so a read error is possible. The chain recombines TRBV27 with TRBJ2-5; 7 bases agree with TRBD2. The J call may be wrong; the DNA end is better matched by TRBJ2-7. CDR1 is MNHEY and CDR2 is SMNVEV in the germline V gene (reference sequence). This CDR3 has 15 amino acids. CDR3 DNA sequence: TGCCGACCCTCCCCCGCGGGGCGGGAGAAATACGAGCAGTACTTC. It yields the protein CRPSPAGREKYEQYF.

This clone has only one observation. The rearrangement uses TRBV11-3 and TRBJ2-2; D possibly uses TRBD1 or TRBD2 (6 bases each). The CDR3 has 13 residues. The germline CDR1 and CDR2 sequences are SGHNT and YENEEA. The ends were cut back, 5 bases at V and 6 bases at J, with 10 bases in the middle. The CDR3 loop reads CASSLRGPGELFF. In DNA form, the CDR3 reads TGTGCCAGCAGCCTACGGGGGCCCGGGGAGCTGTTTTTT.

The chain couples TRBV7-9 to TRBJ2-3, with a tentative D call TRBD1 (6 bases). The CDR3 spans 13 residues. Germline V lookup: CDR1 SEHNR, CDR2 FQNEAQ (reference sequence). With 6 bases removed from V and 2 bases from J, the gap between germline ends came to 9 bases. The CDR3 is CASRGGDTDTQYF. CDR3 in DNA: TGTGCCAGCAGAGGGGGAGACACAGATACGCAGTATTTT.